The rows below give T cell receptor beta chains drawn from one sample of a study of cytomegalovirus exposure and HLA in healthy donors. Clones were sequenced by immunoSEQ multiplex PCR, and TCRdb holds only the in-frame ones, with some missing. The data contain under 150,000 clones, approximately 80% of them seen just once; the ten biggest clones take up about 3.4%. Sequences were obtained from PBMCs. Source of these receptors: a man under 40 in good health and CMV-seronegative. Both conserved end residues are part of each CDR3. A D gene is named only where the DNA matches it firmly. Rows may omit the clone size; those that give it use once, few, many or a size class.

J gene: TRBJ2-7; clone size: .; D gene: .; V gene: TRBV5-8; CDR3 protein: CASSLRGGPYEQYF; CDR3 DNA: TGTGCCAGCAGCTTGCGAGGGGGTCCCTACGAGCAGTACTTC
J gene: TRBJ2-1; clone size: .; D gene: .; V gene: TRBV11-1; CDR3 protein: CASSRNRASGYNEQFF; CDR3 DNA: TGTGCCAGCAGCCGAAACAGGGCTTCGGGCTACAATGAGCAGTTCTTC
J gene: TRBJ1-1; clone size: .; D gene: .; V gene: TRBV10-3; CDR3 protein: CAISDTLTRRKAFF; CDR3 DNA: TGTGCCATCAGTGATACCCTCACGAGGAGAAAAGCTTTCTTT
J gene: TRBJ1-2; clone size: few; D gene: .; V gene: TRBV28; CDR3 protein: CASSPPNRAYYGYTF; CDR3 DNA: TGTGCCAGCAGTCCCCCCAACAGGGCCTACTATGGCTACACCTTC
J gene: TRBJ2-5; clone size: .; D gene: TRBD1; V gene: TRBV13; CDR3 protein: CASSSTTGTETQYF; CDR3 DNA: TGTGCCAGCAGCTCCACGACAGGGACGGAGACCCAGTACTTC
J gene: TRBJ2-1; clone size: .; D gene: TRBD2; V gene: TRBV5-1; CDR3 protein: CASSLEAASGRFDEQFF; CDR3 DNA: TGCGCCAGCAGCTTGGAAGCGGCGAGCGGGAGGTTCGATGAGCAGTTCTTC
J gene: TRBJ2-3; clone size: .; D gene: TRBD2; V gene: TRBV4-2; CDR3 protein: CASSQEVQTSATDTQYF; CDR3 DNA: TGTGCCAGCAGCCAAGAGGTACAGACTAGCGCCACAGATACGCAGTATTTT
J gene: TRBJ1-2; clone size: .; D gene: .; V gene: TRBV4-3; CDR3 protein: CASSQDADYGYTF; CDR3 DNA: TGCGCCAGCAGCCAAGATGCGGACTATGGCTACACCTTC
J gene: TRBJ2-1; clone size: .; D gene: .; V gene: TRBV30; CDR3 protein: CAWSALYEQFF; CDR3 DNA: TGTGCCTGGAGTGCACTATATGAGCAGTTCTTC
J gene: TRBJ2-1; clone size: .; D gene: TRBD1; V gene: TRBV5-1; CDR3 protein: CASSYAGTGWDEQFF; CDR3 DNA: TGCGCCAGCAGCTACGCCGGGACAGGATGGGATGAGCAGTTCTTC
J gene: TRBJ1-2; clone size: .; D gene: .; V gene: TRBV25-1; CDR3 protein: CASSLSRVDFYGYTF; CDR3 DNA: TGTGCCAGCAGTCTTTCCAGGGTAGACTTCTATGGCTACACCTTC
J gene: TRBJ2-7; clone size: .; D gene: .; V gene: TRBV4-1; CDR3 protein: CASSQVEAIYEQYF; CDR3 DNA: TGCGCCAGCAGCCAAGTCGAAGCGATCTACGAGCAGTACTTC
J gene: TRBJ1-5; clone size: .; D gene: .; V gene: TRBV19; CDR3 protein: CASTPDGGPGQPQHF; CDR3 DNA: TGTGCCAGTACCCCAGACGGGGGGCCTGGTCAGCCCCAGCATTTT
J gene: TRBJ2-1; clone size: .; D gene: TRBD2; V gene: TRBV5-1; CDR3 protein: CASSLDGRPGNEQFF; CDR3 DNA: TGCGCCAGCAGCTTGGACGGGAGGCCTGGCAATGAGCAGTTCTTC
J gene: TRBJ2-3; clone size: .; D gene: .; V gene: TRBV29-1; CDR3 protein: CSVDLSGRGTDTQYF; CDR3 DNA: TGCAGCGTTGACCTCTCTGGGCGGGGCACAGATACGCAGTATTTT
J gene: TRBJ2-5; clone size: .; D gene: TRBD1; V gene: TRBV9; CDR3 protein: CASSEMDRGTQYF; CDR3 DNA: TGTGCCAGCAGTGAGATGGACAGGGGGACCCAGTACTTC
J gene: TRBJ2-5; clone size: few; D gene: TRBD1; V gene: TRBV28; CDR3 protein: CASSLQGGQETQYF; CDR3 DNA: TGTGCCAGCAGCCTACAGGGGGGACAAGAGACCCAGTACTTC
J gene: TRBJ1-4; clone size: few; D gene: TRBD1; V gene: TRBV5-6; CDR3 protein: CASSGGQGLGEKLFF; CDR3 DNA: TGTGCCAGCAGCGGGGGACAGGGTTTAGGTGAAAAACTGTTTTTT
J gene: TRBJ1-1; clone size: .; D gene: .; V gene: TRBV18; CDR3 protein: CASSPGLNTEAFF; CDR3 DNA: TGTGCCAGCTCACCAGGGCTGAACACTGAAGCTTTCTTT
J gene: TRBJ1-6; clone size: .; D gene: .; V gene: TRBV4-3; CDR3 protein: CASSQESRNSPLHF; CDR3 DNA: TGCGCCAGCAGCCAAGAATCCAGAAACTCACCCCTCCACTTT
J gene: TRBJ2-5; clone size: .; D gene: .; V gene: TRBV19; CDR3 protein: CASSMRQGGRETQYF; CDR3 DNA: TGTGCCAGTAGTATGCGGCAGGGGGGTCGAGAGACCCAGTACTTC
J gene: TRBJ1-1; clone size: .; D gene: TRBD1; V gene: TRBV7-3; CDR3 protein: CASSPTGDPPLLF; CDR3 DNA: TGTGCCAGCAGCCCGACAGGGGACCCCCCCCTGCTCTTT
J gene: TRBJ1-2; clone size: .; D gene: .; V gene: TRBV2; CDR3 protein: CASRWRDLGGYTF; CDR3 DNA: TGTGCCAGCCGATGGAGGGACCTTGGTGGCTACACCTTC